The clone carrying this TCR beta chain was found a few times. Its cognate antigen is unknown. Via the markers CD45RO/CCR7/CD25/CD127/CD95/CD27, stem cell-like memory, regulatory, central memory and naive CD4+ cells were sorted. cDNA synthesis used the whole RNA isolate, giving expressed TCRB sequences. An average of about 3.57 million reads was obtained for naive, central memory and regulatory T cell samples. Data came from immunoSEQ multiplex PCR; TCRdb stores just in-frame clones and leaves some out. The table has around 40,000 clones, 66% seen once. These data are taken from a study of beta chain features in type 1 diabetes. Study details: Taken together, all samples contributed some 98 million examined sorted cells.

V lost 3 bases and J lost 11, with 16 bases in between. The length of the CDR3 is 13 residues. The germline CDR1 and CDR2 sequences are LNHDA and SQIVND (reference sequence). Points from the study as a whole: Type 1 diabetes patients had TCRB CDR3s that were shorter (moderately but significantly so) in all four CD4+ subsets. Patients showed naive, central memory and Treg TCRB repertoires that appeared more similar than those of healthy donors.

Sequencing was performed on Tregs from blood. The chain is built from TRBV19 and TRBJ1-1, with a possible D match to TRBD1 (5 bases). The receptor comes from a woman aged 18-29 years with type 1 diabetes. The CDR3, as DNA: TGTGCCAGTAGTATTGGTCAGGGAGGTACCGCTTTCTTT. As protein: CASSIGQGGTAFF. The whole variable domain, remainder taken from reference TRBV19 and TRBJ1-1, is DGGITQSPKYLFRKEGQNVTLSCEQNLNHDAMYWYRQDPGQGLRLIYYSQIVNDFQKGDIAEGYSVSREKKESFPLTVTSAQKNPTAFYLCASSIGQGGTAFFGQGTRLTVV.